This T cell receptor beta chain was documented in a study of blood T cells in healthy people across ages. Study in general: Template switching picked up about one barcoded beta molecule for each two T cells.

With regard to this clonotype: What it binds is not known.

Together with a sample-barcoded 5' primer, a J-beta primer mix was included in a second PCR lasting about 6 to 11 cycles. Each CDR3 protein is one row after TCRdb ran MiXCR on the 5' RACE reads. The repertoire holds roughly 2 million distinct CDR3 sequences, with about 50% as singletons. Looked up from germline, CDR1 is LGHDT and CDR2 is YNNKEL (reference sequence). The CDR3 contains 16 residues. The germline V and J ends were trimmed by 4 bases and 14 bases, with 24 bases remaining between them. PBMCs, at least 7 million per sample, were isolated. General observations from the study: There were more naive CD4+ cells and higher diversity in long-lived donors than in aged donors.

J is TRBJ1-6 and V is TRBV3-1, with D tentatively TRBD1 (5 bases). This clonotype was sampled from a woman aged 40 to 50 in good health. Sequencing used blood. The CDR3 nucleotides read TGTGCCAGCAGCCCGACAGATAGGAGTGATTTTGGGACCCTCCACTTT. Translated: CASSPTDRSDFGTLHF.